This T cell receptor beta chain derives from a study of T cells after yellow fever vaccination. Study outcomes and limitations: By day 5 rather than day 15, the secondary response had peaked, though it was weaker.

The TCR cDNA carried a universal primer site and UMIs from 5'RACE template switching. TCRdb processed the 5' RACE reads anew with MiXCR; each CDR3 protein has one entry. The table includes some 670,000 distinct CDR3 sequences, around an eighth detected once. This clonotype was found once. Its antigen is as yet unknown. The V and J ends lost 7 bases and 9 bases, in that order; junction bases with no gene match: 14. The V gene's germline CDR1 is DFQATT and CDR2 SNEGSKA (reference sequence). The CDR3 has 15 amino acids. The receptor comes from a man aged 30-40 years who received the YFV17D yellow fever vaccine. The chain couples TRBV20-1 to TRBJ1-6; 8 nucleotides align to TRBD1. The input for sequencing was PBMCs, taken on the day of the yellow fever booster vaccination. CDR3 sequence (DNA): TGCAGTGGGATCAAGGGCGGACAGGGTTCTTCACCCCTCCACTTT. As protein: CSGIKGGQGSSPLHF.